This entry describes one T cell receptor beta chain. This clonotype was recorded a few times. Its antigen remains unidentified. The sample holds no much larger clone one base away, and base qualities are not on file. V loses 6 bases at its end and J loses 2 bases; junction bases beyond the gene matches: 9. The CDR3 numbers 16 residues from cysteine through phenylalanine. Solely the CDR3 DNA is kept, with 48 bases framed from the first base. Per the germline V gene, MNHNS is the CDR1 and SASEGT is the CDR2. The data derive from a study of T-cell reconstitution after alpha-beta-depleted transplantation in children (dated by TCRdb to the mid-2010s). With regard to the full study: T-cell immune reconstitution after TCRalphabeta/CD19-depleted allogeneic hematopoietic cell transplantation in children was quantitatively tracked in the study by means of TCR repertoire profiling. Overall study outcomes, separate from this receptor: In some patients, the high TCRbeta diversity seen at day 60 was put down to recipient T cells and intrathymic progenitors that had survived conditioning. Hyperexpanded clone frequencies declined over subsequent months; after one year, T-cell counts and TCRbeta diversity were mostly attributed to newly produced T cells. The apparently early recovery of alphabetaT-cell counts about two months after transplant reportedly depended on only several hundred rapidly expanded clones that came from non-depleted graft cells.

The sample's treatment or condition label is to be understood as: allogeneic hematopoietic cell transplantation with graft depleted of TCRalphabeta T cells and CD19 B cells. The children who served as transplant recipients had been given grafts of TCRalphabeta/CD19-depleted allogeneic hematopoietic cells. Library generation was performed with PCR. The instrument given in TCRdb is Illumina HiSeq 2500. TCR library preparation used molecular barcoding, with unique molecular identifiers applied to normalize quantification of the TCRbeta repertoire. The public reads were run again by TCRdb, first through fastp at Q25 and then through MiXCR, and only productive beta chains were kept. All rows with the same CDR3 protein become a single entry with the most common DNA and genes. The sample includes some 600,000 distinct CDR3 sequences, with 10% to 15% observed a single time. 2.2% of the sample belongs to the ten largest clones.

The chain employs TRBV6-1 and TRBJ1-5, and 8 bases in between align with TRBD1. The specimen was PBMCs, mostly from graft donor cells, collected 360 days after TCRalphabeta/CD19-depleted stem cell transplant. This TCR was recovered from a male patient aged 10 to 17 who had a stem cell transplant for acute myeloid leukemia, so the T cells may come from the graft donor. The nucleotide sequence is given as TGTGCCAGCAGCCTCGGACAGGGAGGACGCAATCAGCCCCAGCATTTT. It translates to CASSLGQGGRNQPQHF.